These T cell receptor beta chains were read from a single sample in a study of cytomegalovirus exposure and HLA in healthy donors. Profiled with immunoSEQ multiplex PCR; TCRdb holds only in-frame clones, not every one. Of 60,000 to 90,000 clones listed, 90% to 95% are singletons. Sequenced: PBMCs. Receptors originate from a woman aged 18-29 years in good health and CMV-seronegative. Both conserved end residues are part of each CDR3. Each record gives: D gene, J gene, clone size, V gene, CDR3 protein, CDR3 DNA. The D gene is left open where the match is weak. The size of a clone is reported for some rows only, either as once, few or many, or as a class for expanded clones.

d_call: NA; j_call: TRBJ2-3; clone_size: NA; v_call: TRBV5-1; cdr3_aa: CASSSGSALTDTQYF; cdr3_nt: TGCGCCAGCAGCTCGGGTAGTGCGTTAACAGATACGCAGTATTTT
d_call: NA; j_call: TRBJ1-2; clone_size: NA; v_call: TRBV5-1; cdr3_aa: CASSLDRYGYTF; cdr3_nt: TGCGCCAGCAGCTTGGATCGCTATGGCTACACCTTC
d_call: NA; j_call: TRBJ1-3; clone_size: NA; v_call: TRBV30; cdr3_aa: CASRTGNTIYF; cdr3_nt: TGTGCCTCCAGGACTGGAAACACCATATATTTT
d_call: NA; j_call: TRBJ1-1; clone_size: NA; v_call: TRBV11-1; cdr3_aa: CASDEGVSKGLNTEAFF; cdr3_nt: TGTGCCAGTGACGAAGGAGTTAGCAAGGGGTTGAACACTGAAGCTTTCTTT
d_call: NA; j_call: TRBJ1-4; clone_size: NA; v_call: TRBV7-9; cdr3_aa: CASSPGVVDPNEKLFF; cdr3_nt: TGTGCCAGCAGCCCCGGGGTGGTGGACCCAAATGAAAAACTGTTTTTT
d_call: TRBD1; j_call: TRBJ2-1; clone_size: NA; v_call: TRBV4-1; cdr3_aa: CASSLRGQGGSYNEQFF; cdr3_nt: TGCGCCAGCAGCCTTAGGGGACAGGGGGGTTCCTACAATGAGCAGTTCTTC
d_call: NA; j_call: TRBJ1-5; clone_size: NA; v_call: TRBV6-1; cdr3_aa: CASSDRGYSNQPQHF; cdr3_nt: TGTGCCAGCAGTGATCGGGGGTATAGCAATCAGCCCCAGCATTTT
d_call: TRBD1; j_call: TRBJ2-7; clone_size: NA; v_call: TRBV7-9; cdr3_aa: CASSLKGQGYEQYF; cdr3_nt: TGTGCCAGCAGCTTAAAAGGACAGGGATACGAGCAGTACTTC
d_call: TRBD2; j_call: TRBJ2-7; clone_size: NA; v_call: TRBV5-1; cdr3_aa: CASSTGGTGTSAGEQYF; cdr3_nt: TGCGCCAGCAGCACCGGTGGAACCGGGACTAGCGCGGGGGAGCAGTACTTC
d_call: TRBD2; j_call: TRBJ2-3; clone_size: NA; v_call: TRBV5-1; cdr3_aa: CASGGGLATDTQYF; cdr3_nt: TGCGCCAGCGGGGGCGGACTAGCGACAGATACGCAGTATTTT
d_call: NA; j_call: TRBJ1-2; clone_size: NA; v_call: TRBV9; cdr3_aa: CASSPQQSHGYTF; cdr3_nt: TGTGCCAGCAGCCCCCAACAGTCCCATGGCTACACCTTC
d_call: TRBD1; j_call: TRBJ1-2; clone_size: NA; v_call: TRBV4-1; cdr3_aa: CASSLRDRGFGYTF; cdr3_nt: TGCGCCAGCAGCCTCCGGGACAGGGGATTCGGCTACACCTTC
d_call: NA; j_call: TRBJ2-7; clone_size: NA; v_call: TRBV28; cdr3_aa: CASSLEVGGEYF; cdr3_nt: TGTGCCAGCAGTTTAGAAGTAGGCGGGGAGTACTTC
d_call: NA; j_call: TRBJ1-1; clone_size: NA; v_call: TRBV6-5; cdr3_aa: CASSYSTGVGTEAFF; cdr3_nt: TGTGCCAGCAGTTACTCGACCGGGGTAGGCACTGAAGCTTTCTTT
d_call: NA; j_call: TRBJ2-3; clone_size: NA; v_call: TRBV19; cdr3_aa: CASSLPGAGTGDTQYF; cdr3_nt: TGTGCCAGTAGTCTACCGGGCGCGGGAACGGGCGATACGCAGTATTTT
d_call: NA; j_call: TRBJ1-1; clone_size: NA; v_call: TRBV9; cdr3_aa: CASSAQSRVNTEAFF; cdr3_nt: TGTGCCAGCAGCGCACAAAGCAGGGTGAACACTGAAGCTTTCTTT
d_call: NA; j_call: TRBJ1-5; clone_size: NA; v_call: TRBV28; cdr3_aa: CASSLQVQPQHF; cdr3_nt: TGTGCCAGCAGCCTACAGGTACAGCCCCAGCATTTT
d_call: TRBD1; j_call: TRBJ2-2; clone_size: NA; v_call: TRBV19; cdr3_aa: CASSLSPQGHTGELFF; cdr3_nt: TGTGCCAGTAGCCTCTCGCCACAGGGGCACACCGGGGAGCTGTTTTTT
d_call: NA; j_call: TRBJ1-1; clone_size: NA; v_call: TRBV19; cdr3_aa: CASSLQGGNTEAFF; cdr3_nt: TGTGCCAGTAGTCTCCAGGGTGGAAACACTGAAGCTTTCTTT
d_call: TRBD1; j_call: TRBJ1-5; clone_size: NA; v_call: TRBV7-9; cdr3_aa: CASSLGDRGPDQPQHF; cdr3_nt: TGTGCCAGCAGCTTAGGGGACAGGGGGCCTGATCAGCCCCAGCATTTT
d_call: NA; j_call: TRBJ2-5; clone_size: NA; v_call: TRBV19; cdr3_aa: CASSIEQGLVETQYF; cdr3_nt: TGTGCCAGTAGTATAGAGCAGGGTTTGGTGGAGACCCAGTACTTC
d_call: NA; j_call: TRBJ2-5; clone_size: NA; v_call: TRBV7-9; cdr3_aa: CASRTAQETQYF; cdr3_nt: TGTGCCAGTAGGACAGCCCAAGAGACCCAGTACTTC
d_call: TRBD1; j_call: TRBJ2-7; clone_size: NA; v_call: TRBV7-9; cdr3_aa: CASSSRRDRVNEQYF; cdr3_nt: TGTGCCAGCAGCTCGAGAAGGGACAGGGTCAACGAGCAGTACTTC
d_call: TRBD1; j_call: TRBJ1-2; clone_size: NA; v_call: TRBV2; cdr3_aa: CASSGDRNYGYTF; cdr3_nt: TGTGCCAGCAGTGGGGACAGGAACTATGGCTACACCTTC
d_call: TRBD2; j_call: TRBJ2-2; clone_size: NA; v_call: TRBV6-6; cdr3_aa: CASRERGLAVFGELFF; cdr3_nt: TGTGCCAGCAGGGAGAGGGGACTAGCGGTATTCGGGGAGCTGTTTTTT
d_call: NA; j_call: TRBJ2-3; clone_size: NA; v_call: TRBV5-1; cdr3_aa: CASSFNRDTDTQYF; cdr3_nt: TGCGCCAGCAGCTTCAACAGGGACACAGATACGCAGTATTTT
d_call: NA; j_call: TRBJ1-1; clone_size: NA; v_call: TRBV4-2; cdr3_aa: CASTPTLDIPGTEAFF; cdr3_nt: TGTGCCAGCACCCCAACATTAGATATTCCGGGAACTGAAGCTTTCTTT
d_call: NA; j_call: TRBJ1-5; clone_size: NA; v_call: TRBV19; cdr3_aa: CASTPMGRVRGQPQHF; cdr3_nt: TGTGCCAGTACCCCAATGGGCAGGGTGCGGGGGCAGCCCCAGCATTTT
d_call: TRBD1; j_call: TRBJ1-5; clone_size: NA; v_call: TRBV19; cdr3_aa: CASSIGRGPVSNQPQHF; cdr3_nt: TGTGCCAGTAGTATCGGCAGGGGGCCCGTCAGCAATCAGCCCCAGCATTTT
d_call: NA; j_call: TRBJ1-6; clone_size: NA; v_call: TRBV28; cdr3_aa: CASSLPESSYNSPLHF; cdr3_nt: TGTGCCAGCAGTTTGCCCGAGAGCTCCTATAATTCACCCCTCCACTTT
d_call: NA; j_call: TRBJ2-2; clone_size: once; v_call: TRBV5-4; cdr3_aa: CASSLGLETGELFF; cdr3_nt: TGTGCCAGCAGCTTGGGACTAGAGACCGGGGAGCTGTTTTTT
d_call: NA; j_call: TRBJ2-7; clone_size: once; v_call: TRBV19; cdr3_aa: CASSIGANSLGYEQYF; cdr3_nt: TGTGCCAGTAGTATAGGGGCCAACAGCTTGGGCTACGAGCAGTACTTC